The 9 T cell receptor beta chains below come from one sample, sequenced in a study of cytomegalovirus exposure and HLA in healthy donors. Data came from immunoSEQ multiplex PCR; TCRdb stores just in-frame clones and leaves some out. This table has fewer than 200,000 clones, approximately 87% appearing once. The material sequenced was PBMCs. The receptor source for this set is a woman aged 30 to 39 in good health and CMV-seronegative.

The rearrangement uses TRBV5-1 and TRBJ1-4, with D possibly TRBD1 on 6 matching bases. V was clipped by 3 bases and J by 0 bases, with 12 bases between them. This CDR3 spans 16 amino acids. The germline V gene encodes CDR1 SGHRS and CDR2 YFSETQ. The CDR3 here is CASSSGGRTTNEKLFF. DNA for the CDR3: TGCGCCAGCAGCTCGGGGGGCAGAACAACTAATGAAAAACTGTTTTTT.

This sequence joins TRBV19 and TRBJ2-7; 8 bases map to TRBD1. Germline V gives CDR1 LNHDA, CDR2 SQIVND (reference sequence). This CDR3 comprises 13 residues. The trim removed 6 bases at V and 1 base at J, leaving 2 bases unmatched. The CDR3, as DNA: TGTGCCAGTAGGGGGACAGGATCCTACGAGCAGTACTTC. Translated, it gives CASRGTGSYEQYF.

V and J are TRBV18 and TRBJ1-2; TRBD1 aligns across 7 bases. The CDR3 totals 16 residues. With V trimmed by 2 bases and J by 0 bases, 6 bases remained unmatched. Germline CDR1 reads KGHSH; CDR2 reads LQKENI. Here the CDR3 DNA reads TGTGCCAGCTCACCAGTAGGGACAGATACTAACTATGGCTACACCTTC. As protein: CASSPVGTDTNYGYTF.

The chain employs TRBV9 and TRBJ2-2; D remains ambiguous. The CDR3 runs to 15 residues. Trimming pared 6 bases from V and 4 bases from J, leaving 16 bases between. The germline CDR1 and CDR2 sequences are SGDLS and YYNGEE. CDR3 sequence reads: CASTQRHSLTGELFF. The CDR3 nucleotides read TGTGCCAGCACCCAAAGACACTCCCTCACCGGGGAGCTGTTTTTT.

CDR3 protein: CASSESGGAETQYF. In DNA form, the CDR3 reads TGTGCCAGCAGCGAAAGCGGGGGGGCAGAGACCCAGTACTTC. The J gene is TRBJ2-5, the V gene TRBV9; 10 bases agree with TRBD2. Germline CDR1 and CDR2: SGDLS and YYNGEE. V shed 3 bases, J shed 4 bases, and the junction held 3 bases outside the gene matches. The CDR3 has 14 residues.

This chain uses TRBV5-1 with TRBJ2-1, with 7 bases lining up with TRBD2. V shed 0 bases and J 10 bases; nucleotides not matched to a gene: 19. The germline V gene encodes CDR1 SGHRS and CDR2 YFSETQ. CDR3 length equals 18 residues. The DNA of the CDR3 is TGCGCCAGCAGCTTGGGGTCTGGTGGGAGGGGACGGACAATAGAGCAGTTCTTC. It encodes CASSLGSGGRGRTIEQFF.

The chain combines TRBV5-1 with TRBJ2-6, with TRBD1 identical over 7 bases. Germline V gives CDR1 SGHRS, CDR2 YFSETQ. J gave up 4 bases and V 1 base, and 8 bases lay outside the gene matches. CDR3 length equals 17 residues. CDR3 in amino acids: CASSLLSTGPGANVLTF. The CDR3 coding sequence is TGCGCCAGCAGCTTGCTTTCGACAGGGCCAGGGGCCAACGTCCTGACTTTC. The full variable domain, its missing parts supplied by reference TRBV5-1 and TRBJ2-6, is KAGVTQTPRYLIKTRGQQVTLSCSPISGHRSVSWYQQTPGQGLQFLFEYFSETQRNKGNFPGRFSGRQFSNSRSEMNVSTLELGDSALYLCASSLLSTGPGANVLTFGAGSRLTVL.

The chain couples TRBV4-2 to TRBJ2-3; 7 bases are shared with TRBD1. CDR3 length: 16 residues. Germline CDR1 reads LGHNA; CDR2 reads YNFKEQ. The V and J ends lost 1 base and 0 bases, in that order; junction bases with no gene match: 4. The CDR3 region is CASSQVDRVSTDTQYF. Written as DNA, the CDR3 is TGTGCCAGCAGCCAAGTAGACAGGGTGAGCACAGATACGCAGTATTTT.

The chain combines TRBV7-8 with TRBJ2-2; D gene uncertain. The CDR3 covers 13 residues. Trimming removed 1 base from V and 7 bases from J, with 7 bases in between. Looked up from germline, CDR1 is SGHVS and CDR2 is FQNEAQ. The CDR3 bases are TGTGCCAGCAGCTTAGTGGCAGGCGGGGAGCTGTTTTTT. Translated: CASSLVAGGELFF.